This T cell receptor (beta chain) was captured by sequencing in a study of T cell responses to AZD1222 COVID-19 vaccine. General observations from the study: The sample set comprised mostly white British donors with more females, and clonal diversity was possibly underestimated.

J lost 0 bases, V lost 5 bases, and 2 bases had no gene match. This CDR3 has 14 amino acids. Germline V gene lookup returns CDR1 MNHEY and CDR2 SVGAGI. Turning to this clone: No antigen is known for it.

Sequencing was performed with immunoSEQ multiplex PCR; in TCRdb, only in-frame clones are kept and a portion is missing. The sample shows some 150,000 clones, 92% of them seen only once. The sequencing used peripheral blood, collected on day 0 of MenACWY control vaccination. This sequence joins TRBV6-5 and TRBJ2-7; TRBD1 agrees at 9 bases. The source of this sequence is an adult in good health. CDR3 sequence reads: CASSPTGGSYEQYF. The CDR3 bases are TGTGCCAGCAGTCCGACAGGGGGCTCCTACGAGCAGTACTTC.